This note documents a single TCR beta chain sequence. The antigen is undetermined. The entry originates in a study of a mutant IDH1 vaccine in newly diagnosed glioma. Study overall: Initiation of the vaccine course occurred 4-6 weeks after radiotherapy alone, or alongside temozolomide cycles. Receipt of radiotherapy, temozolomide, or both preceded the study, and most received both. Among treated patients, around 60% were male and around 40% female, and mean age was 40.4 years.

The time point is: week 47, end of study. The content of each vaccine dose was 300 ug of mutant IDH1 20-mer peptide, and topical imiquimod accompanied it. The patients received vaccinations eight times, in weeks 1, 3, 5, 7, 11, 15, 19 and 23. Per germline, CDR1 MGHDK and CDR2 SYGVNS. The CDR3 runs 13 residues. V was pared by 7 bases and J by 10 bases, with 9 bases of the junction left unmatched. Some clones are missing from TCRdb's copy, which holds only in-frame ones; the method was immunoSEQ multiplex PCR. In the table there are under 15,000 clones, roughly 72% of which are singletons. The receptor comes from a woman between 35 and 50 years old with glioma. The sample was PBMCs, taken from a glioma patient whose treatment included an IDH1 peptide vaccine. The chain couples TRBV25-1 to TRBJ2-1; 8 bases agree with TRBD2. The CDR3 sequence: CASTQVGGEEQFF. Here the CDR3 DNA reads TGTGCCAGCACCCAGGTCGGGGGGGAGGAGCAGTTCTTC.